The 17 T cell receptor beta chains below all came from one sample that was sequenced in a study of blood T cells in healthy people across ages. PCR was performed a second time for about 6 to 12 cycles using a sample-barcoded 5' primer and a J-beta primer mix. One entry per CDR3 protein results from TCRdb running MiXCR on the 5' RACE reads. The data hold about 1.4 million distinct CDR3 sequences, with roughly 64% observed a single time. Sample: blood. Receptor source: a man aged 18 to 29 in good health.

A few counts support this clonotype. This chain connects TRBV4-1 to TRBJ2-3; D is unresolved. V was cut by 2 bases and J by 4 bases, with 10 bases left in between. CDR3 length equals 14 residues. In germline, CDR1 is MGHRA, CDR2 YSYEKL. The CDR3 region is CASSQSPIPDTQYF. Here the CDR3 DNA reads TGCGCCAGCAGCCAATCCCCTATCCCAGATACGCAGTATTTT.

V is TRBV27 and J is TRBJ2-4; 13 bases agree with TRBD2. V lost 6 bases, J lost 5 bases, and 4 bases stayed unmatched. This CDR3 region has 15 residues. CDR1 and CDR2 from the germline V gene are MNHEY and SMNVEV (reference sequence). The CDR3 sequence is CASRLAGGGQNIQYF. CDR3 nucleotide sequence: TGTGCCAGCAGACTAGCGGGAGGGGGACAAAACATTCAGTACTTC.

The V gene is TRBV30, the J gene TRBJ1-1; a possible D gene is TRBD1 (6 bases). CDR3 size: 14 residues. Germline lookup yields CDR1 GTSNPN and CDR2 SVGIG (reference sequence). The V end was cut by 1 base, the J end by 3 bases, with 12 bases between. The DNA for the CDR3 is TGTGCCTGGAGTGGGGGCTCAGGGGACACTGAAGCTTTCTTT. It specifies CAWSGGSGDTEAFF.

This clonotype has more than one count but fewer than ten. The CDR3 region is CASSLPDSSYEQYF. In nucleotides, the CDR3 is TGTGCCAGCAGCTTACCGGACAGTTCCTACGAGCAGTACTTC. The chain combines TRBV7-2 with TRBJ2-7, with D possibly being TRBD1 (6 bases). Germline V CDR1 and CDR2: SGHTA, FQGNSA. Trimming stripped 2 bases from V and 1 base from J, with 9 bases between. The length of the CDR3 is 14 residues.

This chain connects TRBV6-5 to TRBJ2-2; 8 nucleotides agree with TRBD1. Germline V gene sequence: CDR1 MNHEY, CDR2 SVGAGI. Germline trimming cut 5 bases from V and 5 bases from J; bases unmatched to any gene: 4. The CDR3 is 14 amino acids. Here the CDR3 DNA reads TGTGCCAGCAGTCGACAGGGGAAAACCGGGGAGCTGTTTTTT. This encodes CASSRQGKTGELFF.

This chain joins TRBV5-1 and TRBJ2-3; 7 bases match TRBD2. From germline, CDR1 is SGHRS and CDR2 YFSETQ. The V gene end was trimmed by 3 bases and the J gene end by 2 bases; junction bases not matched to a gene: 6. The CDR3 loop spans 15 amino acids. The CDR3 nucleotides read TGCGCCAGCAGCTGGGGGGGACGGGACACAGATACGCAGTATTTT. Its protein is CASSWGGRDTDTQYF.

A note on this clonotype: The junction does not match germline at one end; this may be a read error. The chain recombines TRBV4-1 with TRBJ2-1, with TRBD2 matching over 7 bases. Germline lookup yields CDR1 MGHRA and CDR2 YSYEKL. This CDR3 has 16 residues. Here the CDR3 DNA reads TGCGCCAGCAGCCAAGAACCCCTAGCGGCCTACAATAAGCAGTTCTTC. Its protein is CASSQEPLAAYNKQFF.

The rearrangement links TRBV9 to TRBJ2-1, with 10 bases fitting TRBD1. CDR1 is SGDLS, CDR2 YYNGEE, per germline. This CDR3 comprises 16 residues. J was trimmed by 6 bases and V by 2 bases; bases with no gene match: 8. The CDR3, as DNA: TGTGCCAGCAGCGTTAAAGGGACAGGGGTTGGCAATGAGCAGTTCTTC. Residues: CASSVKGTGVGNEQFF.

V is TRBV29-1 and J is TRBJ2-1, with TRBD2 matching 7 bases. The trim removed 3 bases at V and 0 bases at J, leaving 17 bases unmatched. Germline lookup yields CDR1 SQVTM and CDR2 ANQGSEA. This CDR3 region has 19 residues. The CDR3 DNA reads TGCAGCGTTGAGAAACAATTAGCGGGTCCTTTCAGCTCCTACAATGAGCAGTTCTTC. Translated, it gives CSVEKQLAGPFSSYNEQFF.

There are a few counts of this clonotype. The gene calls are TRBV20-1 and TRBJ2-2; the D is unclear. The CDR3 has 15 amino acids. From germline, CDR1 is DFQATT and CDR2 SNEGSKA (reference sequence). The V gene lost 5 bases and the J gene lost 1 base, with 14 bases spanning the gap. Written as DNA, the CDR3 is TGCAGTGCTCCACGCCGTGACTTGAACACCGGGGAGCTGTTTTTT. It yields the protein CSAPRRDLNTGELFF.

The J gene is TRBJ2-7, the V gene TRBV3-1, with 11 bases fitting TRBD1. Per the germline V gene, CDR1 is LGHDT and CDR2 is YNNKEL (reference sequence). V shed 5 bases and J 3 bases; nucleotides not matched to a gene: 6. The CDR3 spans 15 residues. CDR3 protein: CASSEAGTGGYEQYF. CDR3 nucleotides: TGTGCCAGCAGCGAAGCAGGGACAGGGGGCTACGAGCAGTACTTC.

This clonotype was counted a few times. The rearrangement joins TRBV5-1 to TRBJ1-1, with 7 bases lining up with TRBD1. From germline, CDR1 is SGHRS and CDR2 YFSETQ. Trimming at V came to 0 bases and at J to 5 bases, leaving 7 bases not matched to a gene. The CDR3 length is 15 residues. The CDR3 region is CASSLEGQYVTEAFF. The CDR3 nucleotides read TGCGCCAGCAGCTTGGAGGGACAGTATGTAACTGAAGCTTTCTTT.

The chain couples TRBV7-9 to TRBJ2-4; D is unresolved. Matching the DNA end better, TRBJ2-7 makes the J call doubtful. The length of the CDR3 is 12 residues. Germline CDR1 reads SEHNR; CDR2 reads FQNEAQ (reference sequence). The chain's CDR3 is CASSLRSDEQYF. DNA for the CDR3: TGTGCCAGCAGCCTCCGCAGCGACGAGCAGTACTTC.

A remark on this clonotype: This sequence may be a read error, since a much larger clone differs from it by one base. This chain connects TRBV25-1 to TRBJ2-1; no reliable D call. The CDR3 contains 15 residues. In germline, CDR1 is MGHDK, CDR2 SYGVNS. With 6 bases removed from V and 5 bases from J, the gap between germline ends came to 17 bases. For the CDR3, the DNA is TGTGCCAGCAGGGACCCTAGTTCCCCTAACAATGAGCAGTTCTTC. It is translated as CASRDPSSPNNEQFF.

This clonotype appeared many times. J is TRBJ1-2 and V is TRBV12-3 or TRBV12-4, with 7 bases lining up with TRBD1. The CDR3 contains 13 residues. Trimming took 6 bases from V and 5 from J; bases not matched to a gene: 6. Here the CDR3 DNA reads TGTGCCAGCAGCCTAACAGGGGTGTATGGCTACACCTTC. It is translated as CASSLTGVYGYTF.

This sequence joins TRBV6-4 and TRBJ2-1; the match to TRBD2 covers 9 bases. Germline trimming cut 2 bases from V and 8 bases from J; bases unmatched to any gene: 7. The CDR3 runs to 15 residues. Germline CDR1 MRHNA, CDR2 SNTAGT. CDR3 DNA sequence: TGTGCCAGCAGTGACACGGCTAGCGGGACGGATGAGCAGTTCTTC. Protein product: CASSDTASGTDEQFF.

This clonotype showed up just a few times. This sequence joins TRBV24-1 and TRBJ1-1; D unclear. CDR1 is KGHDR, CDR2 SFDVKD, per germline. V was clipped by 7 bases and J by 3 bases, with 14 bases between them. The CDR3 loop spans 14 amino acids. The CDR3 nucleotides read TGTGCCACCAGACACAGAGAAACGGACACTGAAGCTTTCTTT. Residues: CATRHRETDTEAFF.